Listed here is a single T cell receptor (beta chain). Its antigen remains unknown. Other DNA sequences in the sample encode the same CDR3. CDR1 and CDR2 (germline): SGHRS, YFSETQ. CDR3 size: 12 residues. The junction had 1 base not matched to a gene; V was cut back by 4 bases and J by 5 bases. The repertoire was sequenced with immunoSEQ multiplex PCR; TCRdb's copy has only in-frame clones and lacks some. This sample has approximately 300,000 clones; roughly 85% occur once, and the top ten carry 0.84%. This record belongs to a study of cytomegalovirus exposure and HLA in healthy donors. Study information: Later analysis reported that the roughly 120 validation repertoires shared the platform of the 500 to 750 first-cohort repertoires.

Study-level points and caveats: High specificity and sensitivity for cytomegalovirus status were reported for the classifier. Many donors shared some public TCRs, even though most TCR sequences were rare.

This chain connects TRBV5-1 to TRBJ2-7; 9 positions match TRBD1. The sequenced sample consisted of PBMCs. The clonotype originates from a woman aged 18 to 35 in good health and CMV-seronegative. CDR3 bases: TGCGCCAGCAGCCGGACAGGGGACGAGCAGTACTTC. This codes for CASSRTGDEQYF.